The sequence of this T cell receptor (beta chain) was determined in a study of T-cell reconstitution after alpha-beta-depleted transplantation in children. The CDR3 loop spans 17 amino acids. V lost 1 base to trimming and J lost 10 bases, with 23 bases between them. Preparation of the TCRbeta library used unique molecular identifiers. TCRdb itself ran the PCR reads through MiXCR, one entry per CDR3 protein. The table lists roughly 570,000 distinct CDR3 sequences, 25% to 30% of them singletons. Study results and caveats: A year post-transplant, T-cell counts and diversity derived mostly from newly produced T cells. Where some patients showed high TCRbeta diversity at day 60, it came from recipient T cells and thymic progenitors that had survived. About two months after transplant, alpha-beta T cells reportedly came from several hundred expanded graft clones.

For this clonotype: Its specificity is unknown.

The chain links TRBV12-3 or TRBV12-4 to TRBJ2-1; D is perhaps TRBD2 (5 bases). This TCR was recovered from a boy younger than two with Wiskott-Aldrich syndrome, due to receive a stem cell transplant. The source material was PBMCs, sampled before TCRalphabeta/CD19-depleted stem cell transplant. The CDR3 region has the DNA TGTGCCAGCAGTTTAGGAGGTGCGGGTGGGGTAGGCGACGAGCAGTTCTTC. It encodes CASSLGGAGGVGDEQFF.